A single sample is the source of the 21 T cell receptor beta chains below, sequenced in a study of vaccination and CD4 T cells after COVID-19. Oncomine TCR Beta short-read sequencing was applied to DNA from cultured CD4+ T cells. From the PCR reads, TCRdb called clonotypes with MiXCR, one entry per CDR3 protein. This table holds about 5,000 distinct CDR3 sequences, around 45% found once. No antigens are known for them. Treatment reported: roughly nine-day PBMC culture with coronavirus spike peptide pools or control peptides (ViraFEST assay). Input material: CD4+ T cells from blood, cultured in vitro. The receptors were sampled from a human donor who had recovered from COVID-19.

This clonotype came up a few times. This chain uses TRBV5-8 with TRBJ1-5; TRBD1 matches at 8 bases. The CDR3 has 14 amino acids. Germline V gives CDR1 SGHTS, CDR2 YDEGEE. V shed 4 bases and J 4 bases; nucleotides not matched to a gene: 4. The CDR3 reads CASSRTGHNQPQHF. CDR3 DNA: TGTGCCAGCAGCAGGACAGGGCATAATCAGCCCCAGCATTTT.

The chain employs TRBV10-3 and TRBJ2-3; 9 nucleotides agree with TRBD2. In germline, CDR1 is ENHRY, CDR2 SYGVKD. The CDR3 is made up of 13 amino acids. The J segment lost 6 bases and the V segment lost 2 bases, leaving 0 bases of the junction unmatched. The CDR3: CAISEGLADTQYF. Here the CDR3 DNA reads TGTGCCATCAGTGAGGGACTAGCGGATACGCAGTATTTT.

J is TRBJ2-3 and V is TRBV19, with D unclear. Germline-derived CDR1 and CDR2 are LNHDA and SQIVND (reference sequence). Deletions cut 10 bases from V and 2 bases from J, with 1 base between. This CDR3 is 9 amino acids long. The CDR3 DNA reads TGTGCCACCACAGATACGCAGTATTTT. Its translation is CATTDTQYF.

CDR3 amino acids: CASSIETSSDTQYF. CDR3 coding DNA: TGTGCCAGTAGTATAGAGACTAGCTCAGATACGCAGTATTTT. This chain joins TRBV19 and TRBJ2-3; 7 nucleotides align to TRBD2. Trimming took 0 bases from V and 4 from J; bases not matched to a gene: 1. Germline V gives CDR1 LNHDA, CDR2 SQIVND (reference sequence). The CDR3 has 14 residues.

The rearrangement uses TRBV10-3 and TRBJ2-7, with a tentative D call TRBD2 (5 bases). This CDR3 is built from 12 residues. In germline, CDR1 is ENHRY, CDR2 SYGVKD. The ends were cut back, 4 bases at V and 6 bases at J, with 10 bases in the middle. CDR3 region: CAISALDSEQYF. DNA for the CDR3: TGTGCCATCAGTGCGTTGGACTCCGAGCAGTACTTC.

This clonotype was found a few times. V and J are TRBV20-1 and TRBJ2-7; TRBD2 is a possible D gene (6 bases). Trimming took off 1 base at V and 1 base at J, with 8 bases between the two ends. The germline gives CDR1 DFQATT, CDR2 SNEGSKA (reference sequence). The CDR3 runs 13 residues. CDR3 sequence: CSARGGLSYEQYF. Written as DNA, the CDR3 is TGCAGTGCTAGAGGGGGACTTTCCTACGAGCAGTACTTC.

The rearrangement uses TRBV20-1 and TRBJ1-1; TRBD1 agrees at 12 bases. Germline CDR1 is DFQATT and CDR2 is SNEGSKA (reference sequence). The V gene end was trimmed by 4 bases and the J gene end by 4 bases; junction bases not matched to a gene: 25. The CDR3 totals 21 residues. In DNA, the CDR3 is TGCAGTGCTACCTTCCCACTCGGGACAGGGGGCTTGCCCGTTGGAGCCACTGAAGCTTTCTTT. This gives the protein CSATFPLGTGGLPVGATEAFF.

The CDR3, as DNA: TGTGCCAGCAGTAAGAGGGAGAACACTGAAGCTTTCTTT. Protein: CASSKRENTEAFF. The chain uses TRBV6-1 and TRBJ1-1, with D uncertain. The CDR3 totals 13 residues. Between the trimmed V and J ends, which lost 5 bases and 1 base, there was a span of 8 bases. Germline loops: CDR1 MNHNS, CDR2 SASEGT.

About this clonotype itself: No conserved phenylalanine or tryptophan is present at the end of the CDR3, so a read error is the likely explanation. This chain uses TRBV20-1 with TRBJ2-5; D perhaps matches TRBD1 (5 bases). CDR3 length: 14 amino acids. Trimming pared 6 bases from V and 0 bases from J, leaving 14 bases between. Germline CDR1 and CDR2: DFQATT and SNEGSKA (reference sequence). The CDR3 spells CSALNPTDQETQYL. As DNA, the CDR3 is TGCAGTGCCCTCAATCCGACAGACCAAGAGACCCAGTACCTC.

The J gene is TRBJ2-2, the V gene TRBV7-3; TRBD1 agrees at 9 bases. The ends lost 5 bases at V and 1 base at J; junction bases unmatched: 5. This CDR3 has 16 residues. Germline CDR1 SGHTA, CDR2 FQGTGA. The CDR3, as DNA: TGTGCCAGCAGCCCGGGACAGGGATTGAACACCGGGGAGCTGTTTTTT. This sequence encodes CASSPGQGLNTGELFF.

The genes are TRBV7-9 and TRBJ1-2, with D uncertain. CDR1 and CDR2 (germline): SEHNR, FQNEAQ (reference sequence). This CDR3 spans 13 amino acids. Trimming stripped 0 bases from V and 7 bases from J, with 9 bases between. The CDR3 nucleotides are TGTGCCAGCAGCTTAGCGGCAGGCGGTGGCTACACCTTC. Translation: CASSLAAGGGYTF. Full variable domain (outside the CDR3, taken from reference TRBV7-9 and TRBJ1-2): DTGVSQNPRHKITKRGQNVTFRCDPISEHNRLYWYRQTLGQGPEFLTYFQNEAQLEKSRLLSDRFSAERPKGSFSTLEIQRTEQGDSAMYLCASSLAAGGGYTFGSGTRLTVV.

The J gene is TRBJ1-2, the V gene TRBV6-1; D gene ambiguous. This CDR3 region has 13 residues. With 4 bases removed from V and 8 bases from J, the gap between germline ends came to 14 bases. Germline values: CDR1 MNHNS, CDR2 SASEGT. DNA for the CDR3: TGTGCCAGCAGTGGGGGTTGGGCGCGGGGCTACACCTTC. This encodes CASSGGWARGYTF.

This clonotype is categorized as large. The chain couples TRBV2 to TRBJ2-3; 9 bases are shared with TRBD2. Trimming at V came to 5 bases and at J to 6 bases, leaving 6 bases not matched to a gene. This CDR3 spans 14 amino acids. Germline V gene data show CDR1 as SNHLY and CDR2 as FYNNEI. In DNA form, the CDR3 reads TGTGCCAGCAGTCGACTAGCGGACGTGGATACGCAGTATTTT. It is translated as CASSRLADVDTQYF.

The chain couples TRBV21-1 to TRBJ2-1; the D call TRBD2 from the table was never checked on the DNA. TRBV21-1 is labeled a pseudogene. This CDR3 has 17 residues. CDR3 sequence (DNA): TGTGCCAGCAGCAAAAAGATTGGGAGGGTCAGCGATAATGAGCAGTTCTTC. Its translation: CASSKKIGRVSDNEQFF.

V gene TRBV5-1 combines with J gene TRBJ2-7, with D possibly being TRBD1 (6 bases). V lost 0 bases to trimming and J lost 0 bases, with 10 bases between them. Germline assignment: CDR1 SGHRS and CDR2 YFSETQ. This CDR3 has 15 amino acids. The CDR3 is CASSLEGQSSYEQYF. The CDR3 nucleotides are TGCGCCAGCAGCTTGGAAGGACAGAGCTCCTACGAGCAGTACTTC.

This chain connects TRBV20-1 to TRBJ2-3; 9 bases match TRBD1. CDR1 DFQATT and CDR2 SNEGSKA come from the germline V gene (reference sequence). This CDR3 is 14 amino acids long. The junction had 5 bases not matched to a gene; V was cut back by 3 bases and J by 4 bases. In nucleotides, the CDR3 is TGCAGTGCTAGCGACAGGGGGATCGCAGATACGCAGTATTTT. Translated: CSASDRGIADTQYF.

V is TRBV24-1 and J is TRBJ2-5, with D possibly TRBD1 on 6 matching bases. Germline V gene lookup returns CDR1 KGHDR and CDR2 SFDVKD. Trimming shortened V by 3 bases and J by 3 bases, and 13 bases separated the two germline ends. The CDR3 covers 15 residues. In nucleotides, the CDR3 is TGTGCCACCAGTGATCCGAGGGGGACGGAAGAGACCCAGTACTTC. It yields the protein CATSDPRGTEETQYF.

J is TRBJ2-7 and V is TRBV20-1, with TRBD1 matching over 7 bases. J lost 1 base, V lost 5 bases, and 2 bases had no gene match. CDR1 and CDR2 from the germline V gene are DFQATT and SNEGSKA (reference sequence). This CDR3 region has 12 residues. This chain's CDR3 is CSAGGQSYEQYF. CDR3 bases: TGCAGTGCTGGGGGACAGTCCTACGAGCAGTACTTC.

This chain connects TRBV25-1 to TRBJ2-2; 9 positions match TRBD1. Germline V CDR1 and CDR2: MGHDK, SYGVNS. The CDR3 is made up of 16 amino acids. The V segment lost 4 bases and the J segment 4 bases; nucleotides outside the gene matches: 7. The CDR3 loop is CASSVRGTGPTGELFF. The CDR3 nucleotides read TGTGCCAGCAGTGTACGGGGGACAGGGCCCACCGGGGAGCTGTTTTTT.

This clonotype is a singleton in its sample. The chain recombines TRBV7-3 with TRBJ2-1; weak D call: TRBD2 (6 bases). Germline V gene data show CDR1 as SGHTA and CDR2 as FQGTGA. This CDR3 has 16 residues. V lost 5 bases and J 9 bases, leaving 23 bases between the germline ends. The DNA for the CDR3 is TGTGCCAGCAGCCCCGATGGGACTGGGGACTGGCGTGAGCAGTTCTTC. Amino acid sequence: CASSPDGTGDWREQFF.

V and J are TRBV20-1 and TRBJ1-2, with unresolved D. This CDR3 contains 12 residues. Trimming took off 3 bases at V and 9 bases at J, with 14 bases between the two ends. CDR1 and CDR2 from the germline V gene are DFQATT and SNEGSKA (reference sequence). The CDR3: CSASGRPWSYTF. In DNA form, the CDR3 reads TGCAGTGCTAGTGGGCGGCCCTGGAGCTACACCTTC.